These T cell receptor beta chains were read from a single sample in a study of cytomegalovirus exposure and HLA in healthy donors. Sequencing was performed with immunoSEQ multiplex PCR; in TCRdb, only in-frame clones are kept and a portion is missing. The sample lists 150,000 to 200,000 clones, about 90% occurring once. The specimen was PBMCs. These receptors came from a woman between 18 and 29 years old in good health and CMV-seropositive. CDR3s include the opening cysteine and the closing phenylalanine or tryptophan. The D gene is left open where the match is weak. Size is stated for part of the rows, as once, few or many counts, or as a class when the clone is expanded.

D gene	J gene	clone size	V gene	CDR3 DNA	CDR3 protein
.	TRBJ1-2	.	TRBV6-5	TGTGCCAGCAGTTACTTCCAGGGGAATGGCTACACCTTC	CASSYFQGNGYTF
.	TRBJ2-3	.	TRBV11-2	TGTGCCAGCAGCTTAGGGGCGGGGAGCTATGTTACAGATACGCAGTATTTT	CASSLGAGSYVTDTQYF
TRBD1	TRBJ2-6	.	TRBV7-8	TGTGCCAGCAGCTTCACCCGGGACAGGAGCTCTGGGGCCAACGTCCTGACTTTC	CASSFTRDRSSGANVLTF
.	TRBJ1-1	.	TRBV6-5	TGTGCCAGCAGTTACTCTCCAGGAAGACCGTACACTGAAGCTTTCTTT	CASSYSPGRPYTEAFF
TRBD2	TRBJ2-1	once	TRBV9	TGTGCCAGCAGCGCCCCAGGCCTAGCGGACTACAATGAGCAGTTCTTC	CASSAPGLADYNEQFF
.	TRBJ1-2	.	TRBV28	TGTGCCAGCAGTCTCTCAACAGGTTTTTACACCTTC	CASSLSTGFYTF
TRBD1	TRBJ1-1	.	TRBV6-5	TGTGCCAGCAACGCTGGGACAGAGAGCACTGAAGCTTTCTTT	CASNAGTESTEAFF
TRBD1	TRBJ2-5	few	TRBV12-5	TGTGCTAGTGGACGACAGGGGCTGGAGACCCAGTACTTC	CASGRQGLETQYF
.	TRBJ2-7	.	TRBV5-1	TGCGCCAGCAGCTTACCGGCGGGCTACGAGCAGTACTTC	CASSLPAGYEQYF
.	TRBJ1-2	.	TRBV7-9	TGTGCCAGCAGCTCGCAGGAAAATGGCTACACCTTC	CASSSQENGYTF
TRBD1	TRBJ1-4	.	TRBV19	TGTGCCAGTAGGCACAGGGGGAGGACTAATGAAAAACTGTTTTTT	CASRHRGRTNEKLFF
.	TRBJ1-2	once	TRBV28	TGTGCCAGCAGTTTATTGCTTACCGCGGGACGAGATGGCTACACCTTC	CASSLLLTAGRDGYTF
.	TRBJ1-2	few	TRBV7-9	TGTGCCAGCAGCTTTAGGGAGACTAACTATGGCTACACCTTC	CASSFRETNYGYTF
TRBD2	TRBJ2-7	.	TRBV28	TGTGCCAGCGGAGGGGAGGGTGGCGAGCAGTACTTC	CASGGEGGEQYF
TRBD1	TRBJ1-6	.	TRBV4-1	TGCGCCAGCAGCCAAGTAGCCGGGACAGGGGGACGATCACCCCTCCACTTT	CASSQVAGTGGRSPLHF
.	TRBJ1-1	once	TRBV5-1	TGCGCCAGCAGCGGCACCACTGAAGCTTTCTTT	CASSGTTEAFF
TRBD1	TRBJ1-5	.	TRBV7-2	TGTGCCAGCAGCATACTTACAGGGGGCGCAGCACAGCCCCAGCATTTT	CASSILTGGAAQPQHF
TRBD2	TRBJ2-5	.	TRBV11-2	TGTGCCAGCAGCCAACCGGGGGGGGCGGTTGGGGAGACCCAGTACTTC	CASSQPGGAVGETQYF
.	TRBJ2-5	.	TRBV13	TGTGCCAGCAGCTTAAATCCTTGGACCCAGTACTTC	CASSLNPWTQYF
.	TRBJ2-7	.	TRBV15	TGTGCCACCAGCAGGGATAGAGCGGGTTCGACCTACGAGCAGTACTTC	CATSRDRAGSTYEQYF
.	TRBJ1-1	.	TRBV5-1	TGCGCCAGCAGCTTGCAAGGGGTCGGGACTGAAGCTTTCTTT	CASSLQGVGTEAFF
.	TRBJ2-1	.	TRBV29-1	TGCAGCGTTGAAGAACGGTCGGAGGGGGCGCGTAGACGTCGAGCCGATGAGCAGTTCTTC	CSVEERSEGARRRRADEQFF